This T cell receptor (gamma chain) derives from a study of γδ T cells in repeated Plasmodium falciparum infection. Study details: Donors had four controlled P. falciparum NF54 infections over about 640 days. Study conclusions and caveats: Many TCRgamma sequences overlapped between individuals in stable Vgamma9/Vdelta2+ repertoires. In Vdelta2-negative, largely Vdelta1+, gammadelta repertoires, repeated controlled infections appeared to drive clonal selection waves.

Looked up from germline, CDR1 is GITISATS and CDR2 is ISYDGTV (reference sequence). The junction had 12 bases not matched to a gene; V was cut back by 0 bases and J by 4 bases. CDR3 size: 20 residues. Gammadelta T cells were flow-sorted from PBMC into Vgamma9/Vdelta2+ and Vdelta2-negative populations for bulk analysis. Of note for this clone: Its antigen is not known. This likely reflects a read error, since a far larger clone is one base away. The same CDR3 arises from other DNA sequences in this sample as well.

TCRdb re-called clones from the multiplex PCR reads using CATT. Of tens of thousands of gamma-chain clones detected, 1.4% appear once; the ten largest clones hold roughly 19%. This sequence joins TRGV9 and TRGJP. Since TCRdb gives no J gene, matching the DNA to germline was used here to assign it. Sequencing was carried out using gamma-delta T cells from blood. The TCR comes from a pool of human donors (malaria-infected and uninfected, not separated). The CDR3 region is CALWEVDPGPQELGKKIKVF. As DNA, the CDR3 is TGTGCCTTGTGGGAGGTGGACCCGGGTCCACAAGAGTTGGGCAAAAAAATCAAGGTATTT.